This T cell receptor beta chain was sequenced for a study of blood T cell repertoires in COVID-19. Turning to the study itself: Sites in the United States, Italy and Spain provided acute and convalescent COVID-19 samples. The analysed material was cDNA or gDNA that came from T cells, B-cell-depleted T cells, or PBMCs.

Original data processing: The assay estimated nucleated cells by amplifying reference gene primers. TCRdb keeps only in-frame clones here, not all; method: immunoSEQ multiplex PCR. V and J calls plus clone size are reproduced from that table; the DNA served to infer D and trimming. The table includes fewer than 400,000 clones, about 85% detected once. The table lists this clone with a count of one. The TCR comes from a young woman with acute or convalescent COVID-19. The sequenced sample consisted of peripheral blood.

The CDR3 DNA reads TGTGCCAGCAGGCCCGGGACAGACTATGGCTACACCTTC. Residues: CASRPGTDYGYTF. J is TRBJ1-2 and V is TRBV28; TRBD1 matches 7 bases. The junction had 4 bases not matched to a gene; V was cut back by 6 bases and J by 3 bases. The length of the CDR3 is 13 residues. The germline gives CDR1 MDHEN, CDR2 SYDVKM.